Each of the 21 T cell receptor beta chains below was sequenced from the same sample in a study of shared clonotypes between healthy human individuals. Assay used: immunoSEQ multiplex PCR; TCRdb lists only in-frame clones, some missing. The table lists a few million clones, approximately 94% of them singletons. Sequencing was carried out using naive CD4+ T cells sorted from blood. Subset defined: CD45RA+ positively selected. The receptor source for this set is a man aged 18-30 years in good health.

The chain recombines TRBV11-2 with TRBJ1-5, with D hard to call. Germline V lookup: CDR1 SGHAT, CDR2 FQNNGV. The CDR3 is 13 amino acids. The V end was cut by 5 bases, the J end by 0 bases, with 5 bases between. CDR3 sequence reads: CASSDDSNQPQHF. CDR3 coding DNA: TGTGCCAGCAGCGACGATAGCAATCAGCCCCAGCATTTT.

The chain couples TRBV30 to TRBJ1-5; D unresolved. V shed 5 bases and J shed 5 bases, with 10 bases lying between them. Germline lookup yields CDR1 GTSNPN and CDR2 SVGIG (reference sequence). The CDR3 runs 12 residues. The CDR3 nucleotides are TGTGCCTGGGGCGCCGAGTATCAGCCCCAGCATTTT. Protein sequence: CAWGAEYQPQHF.

CDR3 bases: TGTGCCAGCAGCTCTCAGGGACTAGCGGGGCAAGAGACCCAGTACTTC. The encoded protein is CASSSQGLAGQETQYF. The chain joins TRBV7-6 to TRBJ2-5; 13 bases align to TRBD2. CDR1 is SGHVS, CDR2 FNYEAQ, per germline. The CDR3 has 16 residues. The trim removed 4 bases at V and 2 bases at J, leaving 4 bases unmatched.

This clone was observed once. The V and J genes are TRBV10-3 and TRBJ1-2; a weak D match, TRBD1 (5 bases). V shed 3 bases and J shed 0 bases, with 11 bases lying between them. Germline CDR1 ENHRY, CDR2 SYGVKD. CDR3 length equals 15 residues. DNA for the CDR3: TGTGCCATCAGTGATATGGACACTTCTAACTATGGCTACACCTTC. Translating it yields CAISDMDTSNYGYTF.

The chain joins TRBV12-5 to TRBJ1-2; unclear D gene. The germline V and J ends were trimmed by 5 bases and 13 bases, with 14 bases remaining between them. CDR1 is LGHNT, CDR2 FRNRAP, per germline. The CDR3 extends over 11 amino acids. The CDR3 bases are TGTGCTAGTGGTGAACTTGGGCCCGTCACCTTC. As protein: CASGELGPVTF.

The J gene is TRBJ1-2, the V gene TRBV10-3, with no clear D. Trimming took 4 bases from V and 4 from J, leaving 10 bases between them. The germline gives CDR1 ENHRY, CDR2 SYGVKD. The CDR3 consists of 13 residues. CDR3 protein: CAISAAGRYGYTF. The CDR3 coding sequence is TGTGCCATCAGTGCCGCAGGACGCTATGGCTACACCTTC.

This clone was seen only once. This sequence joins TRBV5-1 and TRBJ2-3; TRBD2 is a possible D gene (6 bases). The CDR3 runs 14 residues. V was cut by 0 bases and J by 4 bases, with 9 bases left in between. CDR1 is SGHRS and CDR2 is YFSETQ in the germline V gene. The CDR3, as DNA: TGCGCCAGCAGCTTGGAGGCGGGGCCAGATACGCAGTATTTT. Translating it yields CASSLEAGPDTQYF. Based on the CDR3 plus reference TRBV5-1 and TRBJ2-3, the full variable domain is KAGVTQTPRYLIKTRGQQVTLSCSPISGHRSVSWYQQTPGQGLQFLFEYFSETQRNKGNFPGRFSGRQFSNSRSEMNVSTLELGDSALYLCASSLEAGPDTQYFGPGTRLTVL.

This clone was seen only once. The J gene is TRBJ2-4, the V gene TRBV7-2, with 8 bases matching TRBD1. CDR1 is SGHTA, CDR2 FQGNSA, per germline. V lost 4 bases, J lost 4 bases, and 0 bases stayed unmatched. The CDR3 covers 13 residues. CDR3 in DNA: TGTGCCAGCAGCTGGGACAGGAAAAACATTCAGTACTTC. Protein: CASSWDRKNIQYF.

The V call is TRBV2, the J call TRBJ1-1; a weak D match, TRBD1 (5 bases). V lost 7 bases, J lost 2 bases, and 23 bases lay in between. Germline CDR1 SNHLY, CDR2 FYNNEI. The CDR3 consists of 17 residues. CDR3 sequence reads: CASTFTAGKFTNTEAFF. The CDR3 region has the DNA TGTGCCAGCACATTTACGGCAGGGAAATTCACCAACACTGAAGCTTTCTTT.

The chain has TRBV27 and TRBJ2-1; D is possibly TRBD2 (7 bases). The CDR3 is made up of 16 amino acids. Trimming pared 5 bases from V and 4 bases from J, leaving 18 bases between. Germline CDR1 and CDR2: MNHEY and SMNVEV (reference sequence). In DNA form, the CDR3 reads TGTGCCAGCAGTGCCCTGTCGCGGGGGCTTTACAATGAGCAGTTCTTC. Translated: CASSALSRGLYNEQFF.

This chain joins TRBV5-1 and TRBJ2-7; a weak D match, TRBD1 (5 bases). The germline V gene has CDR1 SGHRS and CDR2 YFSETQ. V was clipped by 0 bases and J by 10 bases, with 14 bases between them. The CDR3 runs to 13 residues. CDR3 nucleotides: TGCGCCAGCAGCTTGGAGGGGCAGGGCGCTCAGTACTTC. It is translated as CASSLEGQGAQYF.

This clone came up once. This chain's CDR3 is CASSQDPYSNQPQHF. The CDR3 DNA sequence: TGCGCCAGCAGCCAAGATCCGTATAGCAATCAGCCCCAGCATTTT. V is TRBV4-3 and J is TRBJ1-5, with D uncertain. The CDR3 extends over 15 amino acids. The germline V and J ends were trimmed by 0 bases and 0 bases, with 6 bases remaining between them. CDR1 is LGHNA and CDR2 is YSLEER in the germline V gene.

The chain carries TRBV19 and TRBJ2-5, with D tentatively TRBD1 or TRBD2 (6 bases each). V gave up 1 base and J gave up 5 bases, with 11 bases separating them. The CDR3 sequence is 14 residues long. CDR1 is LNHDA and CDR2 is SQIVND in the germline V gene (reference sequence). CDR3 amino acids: CASSIGGGRETQYF. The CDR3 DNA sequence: TGTGCCAGTAGTATAGGTGGGGGGCGCGAGACCCAGTACTTC.

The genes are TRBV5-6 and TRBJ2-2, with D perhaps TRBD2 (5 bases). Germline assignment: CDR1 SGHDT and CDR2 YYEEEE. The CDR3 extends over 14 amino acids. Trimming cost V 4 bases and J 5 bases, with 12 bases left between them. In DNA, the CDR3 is TGTGCCAGCAGCCCCCGGGAAGCAACCGGGGAGCTGTTTTTT. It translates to CASSPREATGELFF.

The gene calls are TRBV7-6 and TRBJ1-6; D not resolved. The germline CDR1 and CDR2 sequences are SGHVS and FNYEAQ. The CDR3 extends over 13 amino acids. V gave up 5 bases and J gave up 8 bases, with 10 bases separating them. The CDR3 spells CASSPSSDSPLHF. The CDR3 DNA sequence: TGTGCCAGCAGCCCCTCCTCGGATTCACCCCTCCACTTT.

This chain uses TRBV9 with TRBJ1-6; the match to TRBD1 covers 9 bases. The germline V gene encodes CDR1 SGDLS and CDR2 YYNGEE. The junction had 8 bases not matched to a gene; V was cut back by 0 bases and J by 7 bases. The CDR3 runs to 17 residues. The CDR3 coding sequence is TGTGCCAGCAGCGTAGGGCCACCCGGGACAGGGAATTCACCCCTCCACTTT. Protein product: CASSVGPPGTGNSPLHF.

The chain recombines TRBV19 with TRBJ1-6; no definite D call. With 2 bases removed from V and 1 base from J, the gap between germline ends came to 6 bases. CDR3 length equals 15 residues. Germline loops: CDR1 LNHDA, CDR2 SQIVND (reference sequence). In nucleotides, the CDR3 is TGTGCCAGTAGTATATTGCGGTCCTATAATTCACCCCTCCACTTT. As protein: CASSILRSYNSPLHF. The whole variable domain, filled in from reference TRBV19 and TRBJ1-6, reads DGGITQSPKYLFRKEGQNVTLSCEQNLNHDAMYWYRQDPGQGLRLIYYSQIVNDFQKGDIAEGYSVSREKKESFPLTVTSAQKNPTAFYLCASSILRSYNSPLHFGNGTRLTVT.

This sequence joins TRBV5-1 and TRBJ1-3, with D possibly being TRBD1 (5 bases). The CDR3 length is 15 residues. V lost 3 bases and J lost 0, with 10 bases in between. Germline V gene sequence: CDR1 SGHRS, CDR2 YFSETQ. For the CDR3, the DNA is TGCGCCAGCAGCTGGGACCGCTCCTCTGGAAACACCATATATTTT. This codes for CASSWDRSSGNTIYF.

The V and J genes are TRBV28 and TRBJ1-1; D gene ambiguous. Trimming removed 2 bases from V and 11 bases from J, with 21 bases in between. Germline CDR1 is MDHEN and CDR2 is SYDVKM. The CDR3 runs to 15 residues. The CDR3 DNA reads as TGTGCCAGCAGTTTAGGAGGCACGGGAGGGTATCGTGCTTTCTTT. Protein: CASSLGGTGGYRAFF.

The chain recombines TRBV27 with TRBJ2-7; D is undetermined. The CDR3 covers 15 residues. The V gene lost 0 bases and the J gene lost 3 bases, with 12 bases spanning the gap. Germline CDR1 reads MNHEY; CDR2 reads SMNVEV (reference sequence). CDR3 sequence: CASSLSIQASYEQYF. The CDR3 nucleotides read TGTGCCAGCAGTTTATCCATTCAGGCCAGCTACGAGCAGTACTTC.

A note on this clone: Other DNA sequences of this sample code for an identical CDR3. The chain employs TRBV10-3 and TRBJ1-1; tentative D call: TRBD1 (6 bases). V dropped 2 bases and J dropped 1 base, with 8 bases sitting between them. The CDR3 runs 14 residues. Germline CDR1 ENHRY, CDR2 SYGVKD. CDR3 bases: TGTGCCATCAGTGAGGGGGGCCGGAACACTGAAGCTTTCTTT. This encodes CAISEGGRNTEAFF.